The clone carrying this T cell receptor beta chain turned up a few times. What it binds is unknown. Use of 60 Vbeta and 13 Jbeta primers characterized the PCR. TCRdb's table, derived via immunoSEQ multiplex PCR, lists solely in-frame clones and lacks some. The table includes some 140,000 clones, 75% to 80% detected once. This record comes from a study of cytomegalovirus exposure and HLA in healthy donors. In the study overall: Of several hundred genotyped donors, more than 65% grouped in the Caucasian-associated ancestry cluster.

Trimming pared 1 base from V and 1 base from J, leaving 10 bases between. Germline CDR1 is SGHAT and CDR2 is FQNNGV. CDR3 size: 16 residues. General observations from the study: Trimming of TCR beta V- and J-genes showed a link, identified in a later analysis, to a missense DCLRE1C variant. Productive status was seen about 90% or about 30% of the time for most TCR beta V segments in an earlier analysis. Across all donors, roughly uniform sequencing depth was an assumption of the presence/absence analyses.

This chain joins TRBV11-2 and TRBJ1-4, with a tentative D call TRBD1 (5 bases). The specimen sequenced was PBMCs. The sequence was collected from a male donor in good health and CMV-seronegative. CDR3 in amino acids: CASSLVPQGTNEKLFF. In DNA form, the CDR3 reads TGTGCCAGCAGCTTAGTCCCCCAGGGAACTAATGAAAAACTGTTTTTT.